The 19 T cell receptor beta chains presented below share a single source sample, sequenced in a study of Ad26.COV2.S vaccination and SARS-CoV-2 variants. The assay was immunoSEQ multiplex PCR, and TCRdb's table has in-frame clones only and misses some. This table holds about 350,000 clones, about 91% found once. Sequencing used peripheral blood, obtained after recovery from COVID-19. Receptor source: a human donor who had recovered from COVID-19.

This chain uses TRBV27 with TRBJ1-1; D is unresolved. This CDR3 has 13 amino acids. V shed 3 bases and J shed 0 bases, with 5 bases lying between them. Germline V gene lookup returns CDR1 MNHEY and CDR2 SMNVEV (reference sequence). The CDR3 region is CASSLVMNTEAFF. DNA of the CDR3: TGTGCCAGCAGTTTGGTGATGAACACTGAAGCTTTCTTT.

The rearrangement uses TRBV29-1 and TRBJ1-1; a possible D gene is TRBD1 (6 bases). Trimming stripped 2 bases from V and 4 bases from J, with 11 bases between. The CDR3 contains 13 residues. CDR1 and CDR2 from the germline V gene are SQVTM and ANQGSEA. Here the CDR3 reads CSVETGRGTEAFF. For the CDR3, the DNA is TGCAGCGTTGAAACAGGGCGTGGCACTGAAGCTTTCTTT.

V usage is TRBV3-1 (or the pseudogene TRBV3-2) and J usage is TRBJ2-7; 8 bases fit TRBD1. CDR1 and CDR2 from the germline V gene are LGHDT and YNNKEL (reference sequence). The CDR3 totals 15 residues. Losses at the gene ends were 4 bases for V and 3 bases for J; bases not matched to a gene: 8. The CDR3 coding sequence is TGTGCCAGCAGCCCTGGGGCAGGGGGCCTCTACGAGCAGTACTTC. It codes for CASSPGAGGLYEQYF.

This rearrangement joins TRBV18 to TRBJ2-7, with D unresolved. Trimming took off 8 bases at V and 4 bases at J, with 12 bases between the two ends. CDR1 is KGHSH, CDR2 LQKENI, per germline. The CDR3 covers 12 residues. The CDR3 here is CASAYTGYEQYF. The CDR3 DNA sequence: TGTGCCAGCGCCTACACCGGGTACGAGCAGTACTTC.

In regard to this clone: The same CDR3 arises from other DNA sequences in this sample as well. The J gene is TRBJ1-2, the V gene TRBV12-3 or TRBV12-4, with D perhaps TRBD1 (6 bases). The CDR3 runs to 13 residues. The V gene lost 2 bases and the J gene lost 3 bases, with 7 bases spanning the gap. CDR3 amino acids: CASSLQGHYGYTF. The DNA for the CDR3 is TGTGCCAGCAGTTTACAGGGGCACTATGGCTACACCTTC.

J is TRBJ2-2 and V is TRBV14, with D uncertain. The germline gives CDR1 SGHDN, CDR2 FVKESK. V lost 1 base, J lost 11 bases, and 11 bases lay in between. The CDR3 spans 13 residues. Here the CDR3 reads CASSQVFTVELFF. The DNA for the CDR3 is TGTGCCAGCAGCCAAGTTTTTACCGTAGAGCTGTTTTTT.

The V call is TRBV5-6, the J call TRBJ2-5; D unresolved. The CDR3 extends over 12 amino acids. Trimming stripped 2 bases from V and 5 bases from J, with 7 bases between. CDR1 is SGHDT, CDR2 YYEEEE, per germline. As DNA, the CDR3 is TGTGCCAGCAGCTTCTCCCCGGAGACCCAGTACTTC. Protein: CASSFSPETQYF.

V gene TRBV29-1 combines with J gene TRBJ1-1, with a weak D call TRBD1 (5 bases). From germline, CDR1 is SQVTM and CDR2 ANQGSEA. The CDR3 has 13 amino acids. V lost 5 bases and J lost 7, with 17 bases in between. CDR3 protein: CSVHGGGLREAFF. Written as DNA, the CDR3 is TGCAGCGTTCACGGCGGGGGTTTGCGTGAAGCTTTCTTT. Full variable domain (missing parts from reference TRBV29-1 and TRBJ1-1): SAVISQKPSRDICQRGTSLTIQCQVDSQVTMMFWYRQQPGQSLTLIATANQGSEATYESGFVIDKFPISRPNLTFSTLTVSNMSPEDSSIYLCSVHGGGLREAFFGQGTRLTVV.

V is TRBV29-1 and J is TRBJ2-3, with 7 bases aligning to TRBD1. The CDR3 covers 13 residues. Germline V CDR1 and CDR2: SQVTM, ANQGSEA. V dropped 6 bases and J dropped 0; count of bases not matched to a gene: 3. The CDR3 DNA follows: TGCAGCGTGGCGGACAGGAGCACAGATACGCAGTATTTT. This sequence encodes CSVADRSTDTQYF.

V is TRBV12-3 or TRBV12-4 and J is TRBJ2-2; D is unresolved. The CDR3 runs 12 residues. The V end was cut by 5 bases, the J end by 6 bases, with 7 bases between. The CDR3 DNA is TGTGCCAGCAGTCCTGACGCCGGGGAGCTGTTTTTT. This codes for CASSPDAGELFF.

The CDR3 nucleotides are TGTGCCAGCAGCTCAAGACTCTTGAACACTGAAGCTTTCTTT. Its translation is CASSSRLLNTEAFF. V and J are TRBV5-6 and TRBJ1-1; D is ambiguous. CDR3 length: 14 amino acids. V lost 3 bases and J 0 bases, leaving 9 bases between the germline ends. Germline V gene lookup returns CDR1 SGHDT and CDR2 YYEEEE.

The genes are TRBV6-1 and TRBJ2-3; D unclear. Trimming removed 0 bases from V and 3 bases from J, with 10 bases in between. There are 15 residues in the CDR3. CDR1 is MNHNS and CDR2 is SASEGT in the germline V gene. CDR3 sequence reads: CASSEAIGTTDTQYF. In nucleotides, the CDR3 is TGTGCCAGCAGTGAAGCGATCGGAACAACAGATACGCAGTATTTT.

CDR3 region: CASGLVATVTEAFF. The CDR3 DNA sequence: TGTGCTAGTGGTTTGGTAGCGACAGTCACTGAAGCTTTCTTT. The rearrangement uses TRBV12-5 and TRBJ1-1, with D possibly being TRBD1 (5 bases). The germline gives CDR1 LGHNT, CDR2 FRNRAP. The V and J ends lost 0 bases and 4 bases respectively, with 9 bases between them. The CDR3 spans 14 residues.

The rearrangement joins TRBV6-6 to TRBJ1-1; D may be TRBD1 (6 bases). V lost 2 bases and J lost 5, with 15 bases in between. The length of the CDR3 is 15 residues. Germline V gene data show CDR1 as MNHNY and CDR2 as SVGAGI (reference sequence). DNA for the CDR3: TGTGCCAGCAGTTACACCTACCGGACAGTTACTGAAGCTTTCTTT. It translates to CASSYTYRTVTEAFF.

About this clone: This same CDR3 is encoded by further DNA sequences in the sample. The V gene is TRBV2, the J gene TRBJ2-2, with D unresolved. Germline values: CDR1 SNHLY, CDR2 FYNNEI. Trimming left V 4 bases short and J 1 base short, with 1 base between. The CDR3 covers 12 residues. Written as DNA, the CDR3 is TGTGCCAGCAGTGGGAACACCGGGGAGCTGTTTTTT. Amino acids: CASSGNTGELFF.

DNA of the CDR3: TGCAGCGTCCGTGGGTACAGGGGTGGCTCTGGAAACACCATATATTTT. Protein sequence: CSVRGYRGGSGNTIYF. The V and J genes are TRBV29-1 and TRBJ1-3; TRBD1 aligns across 7 bases. The CDR3 is 16 residues long. Germline V gene lookup returns CDR1 SQVTM and CDR2 ANQGSEA. V gave up 6 bases and J gave up 0 bases; unmatched junction bases: 11. Complete variable domain (other parts from reference TRBV29-1 and TRBJ1-3): SAVISQKPSRDICQRGTSLTIQCQVDSQVTMMFWYRQQPGQSLTLIATANQGSEATYESGFVIDKFPISRPNLTFSTLTVSNMSPEDSSIYLCSVRGYRGGSGNTIYFGEGSWLTVV.

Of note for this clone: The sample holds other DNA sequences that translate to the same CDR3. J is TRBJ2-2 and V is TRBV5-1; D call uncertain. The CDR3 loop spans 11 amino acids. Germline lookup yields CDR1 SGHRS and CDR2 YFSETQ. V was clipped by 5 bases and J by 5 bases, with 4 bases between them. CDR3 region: CASRSTGELFF. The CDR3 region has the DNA TGCGCCAGCAGATCTACCGGGGAGCTGTTTTTT.

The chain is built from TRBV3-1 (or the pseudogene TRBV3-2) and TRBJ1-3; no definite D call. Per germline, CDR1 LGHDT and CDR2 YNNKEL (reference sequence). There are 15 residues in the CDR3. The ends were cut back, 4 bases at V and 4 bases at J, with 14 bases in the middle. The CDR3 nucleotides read TGTGCCAGCAGCCTCGAGGGCGGAGAGGGAAACACCATATATTTT. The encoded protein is CASSLEGGEGNTIYF.

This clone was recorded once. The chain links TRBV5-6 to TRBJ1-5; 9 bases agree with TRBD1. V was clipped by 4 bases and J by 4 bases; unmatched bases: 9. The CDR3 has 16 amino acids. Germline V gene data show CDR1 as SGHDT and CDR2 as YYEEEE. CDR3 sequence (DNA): TGTGCCAGCAGCGACAACACAGGGGGCGCAAATCAGCCCCAGCATTTT. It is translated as CASSDNTGGANQPQHF.